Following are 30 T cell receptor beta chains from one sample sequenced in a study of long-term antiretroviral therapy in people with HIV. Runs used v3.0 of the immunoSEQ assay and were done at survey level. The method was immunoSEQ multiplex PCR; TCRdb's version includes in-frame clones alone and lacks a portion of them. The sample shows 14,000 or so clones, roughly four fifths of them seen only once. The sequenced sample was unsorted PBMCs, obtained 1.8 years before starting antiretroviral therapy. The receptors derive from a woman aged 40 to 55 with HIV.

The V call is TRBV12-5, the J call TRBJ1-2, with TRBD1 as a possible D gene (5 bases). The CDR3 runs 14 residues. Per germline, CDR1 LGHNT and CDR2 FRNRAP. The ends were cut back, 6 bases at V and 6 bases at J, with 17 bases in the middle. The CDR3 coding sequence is TGTGCTAGTGGCAATGGGCAGGGTCGAGATGGCTACACCTTC. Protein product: CASGNGQGRDGYTF.

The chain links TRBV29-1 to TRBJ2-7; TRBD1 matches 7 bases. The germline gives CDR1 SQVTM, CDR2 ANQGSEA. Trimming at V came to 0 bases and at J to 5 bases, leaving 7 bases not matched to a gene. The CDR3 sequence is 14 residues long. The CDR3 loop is CSVEESNRGNEQYF. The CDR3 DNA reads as TGCAGCGTTGAAGAAAGTAACAGGGGAAACGAGCAGTACTTC.

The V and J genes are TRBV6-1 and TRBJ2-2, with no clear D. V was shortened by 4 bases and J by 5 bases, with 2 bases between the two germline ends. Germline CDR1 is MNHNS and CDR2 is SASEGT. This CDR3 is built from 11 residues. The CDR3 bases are TGTGCCAGCAGTGTAACCGGGGAGCTGTTTTTT. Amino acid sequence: CASSVTGELFF.

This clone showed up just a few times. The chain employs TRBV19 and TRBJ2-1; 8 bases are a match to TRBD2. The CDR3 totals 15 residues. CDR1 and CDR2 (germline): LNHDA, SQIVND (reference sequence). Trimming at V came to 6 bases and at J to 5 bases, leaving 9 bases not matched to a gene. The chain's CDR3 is CASRTGTRGHNEQFF. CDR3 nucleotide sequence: TGTGCCAGTAGGACCGGGACTAGAGGTCACAATGAGCAGTTCTTC.

In DNA, the CDR3 is TGTGCCATCCTTGGTAGACCCTCCTACGAGCAGTACTTC. As protein: CAILGRPSYEQYF. The chain recombines TRBV10-3 with TRBJ2-7; D gene unclear. Trimming removed 8 bases from V and 0 bases from J, with 11 bases in between. The germline gives CDR1 ENHRY, CDR2 SYGVKD. The CDR3 runs 13 residues.

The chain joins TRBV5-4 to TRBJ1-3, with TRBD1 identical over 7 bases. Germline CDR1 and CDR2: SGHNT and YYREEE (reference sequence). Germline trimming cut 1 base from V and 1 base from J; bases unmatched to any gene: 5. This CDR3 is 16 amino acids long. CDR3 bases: TGTGCCAGCAGCTTGTACGCAGGGGGTTCTGGAAACACCATATATTTT. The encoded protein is CASSLYAGGSGNTIYF. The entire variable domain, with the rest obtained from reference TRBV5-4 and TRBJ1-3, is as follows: ETGVTQSPTHLIKTRGQQVTLRCSSQSGHNTVSWYQQALGQGPQFIFQYYREEENGRGNFPPRFSGLQFPNYSSELNVNALELDDSALYLCASSLYAGGSGNTIYFGEGSWLTVV.

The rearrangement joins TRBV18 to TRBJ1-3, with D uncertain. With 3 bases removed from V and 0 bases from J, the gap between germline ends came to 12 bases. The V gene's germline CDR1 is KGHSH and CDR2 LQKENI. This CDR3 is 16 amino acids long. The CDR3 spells CASSPYDSSSGNTIYF. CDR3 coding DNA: TGTGCCAGCTCACCCTATGACTCGTCCTCTGGAAACACCATATATTTT.

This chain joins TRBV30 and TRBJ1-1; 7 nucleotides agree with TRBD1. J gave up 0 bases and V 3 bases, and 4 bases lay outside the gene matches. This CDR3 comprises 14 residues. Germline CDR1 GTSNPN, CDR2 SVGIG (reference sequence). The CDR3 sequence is CAWSHRGMNTEAFF. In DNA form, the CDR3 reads TGTGCCTGGAGCCACAGGGGCATGAACACTGAAGCTTTCTTT.

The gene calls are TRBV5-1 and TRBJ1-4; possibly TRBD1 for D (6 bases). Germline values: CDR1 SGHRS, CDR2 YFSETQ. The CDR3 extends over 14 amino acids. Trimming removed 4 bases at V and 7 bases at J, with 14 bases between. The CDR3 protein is CASSVGGASEKLFF. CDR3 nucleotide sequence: TGCGCCAGCAGCGTGGGGGGCGCGAGTGAAAAACTGTTTTTT. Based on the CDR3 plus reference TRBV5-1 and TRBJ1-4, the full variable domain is KAGVTQTPRYLIKTRGQQVTLSCSPISGHRSVSWYQQTPGQGLQFLFEYFSETQRNKGNFPGRFSGRQFSNSRSEMNVSTLELGDSALYLCASSVGGASEKLFFGSGTQLSVL.

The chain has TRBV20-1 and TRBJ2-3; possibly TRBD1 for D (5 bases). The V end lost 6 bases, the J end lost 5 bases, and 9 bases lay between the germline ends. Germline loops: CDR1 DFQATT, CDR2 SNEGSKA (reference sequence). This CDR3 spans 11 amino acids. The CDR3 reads CSAERGDTQYF. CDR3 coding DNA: TGCAGTGCGGAAAGGGGAGATACGCAGTATTTT.

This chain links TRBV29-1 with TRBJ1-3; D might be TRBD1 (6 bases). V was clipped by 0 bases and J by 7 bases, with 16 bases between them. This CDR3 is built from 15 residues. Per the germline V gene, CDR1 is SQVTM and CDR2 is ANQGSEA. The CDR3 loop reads CSVEDPDRPPNTIYF. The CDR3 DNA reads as TGCAGCGTTGAAGATCCCGACAGGCCCCCGAACACCATATATTTT.

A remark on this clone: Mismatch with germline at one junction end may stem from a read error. CDR3 region: CASSRGPNEKLFF. As DNA, the CDR3 is TGCGCCAGCAGCCGGGGCCCTAACGAAAAACTGTTTTTT. This rearrangement joins TRBV4-1 to TRBJ1-4, with a possible D match to TRBD1 (5 bases). Germline V lookup: CDR1 MGHRA, CDR2 YSYEKL. This CDR3 comprises 13 residues.

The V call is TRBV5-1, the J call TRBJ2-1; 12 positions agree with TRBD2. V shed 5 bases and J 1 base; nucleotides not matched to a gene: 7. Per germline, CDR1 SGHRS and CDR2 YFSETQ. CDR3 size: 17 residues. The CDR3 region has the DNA TGCGCCAGCAGAACCCTAGCGGGAGGGAGGTCCTACAATGAGCAGTTCTTC. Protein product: CASRTLAGGRSYNEQFF.

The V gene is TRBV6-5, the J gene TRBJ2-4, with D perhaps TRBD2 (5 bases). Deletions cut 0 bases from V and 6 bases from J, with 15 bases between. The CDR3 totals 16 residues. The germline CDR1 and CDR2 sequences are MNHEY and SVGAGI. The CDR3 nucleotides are TGTGCCAGCAGTTACTCGTTTGGAAGCGGATCAAACATTCAGTACTTC. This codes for CASSYSFGSGSNIQYF.

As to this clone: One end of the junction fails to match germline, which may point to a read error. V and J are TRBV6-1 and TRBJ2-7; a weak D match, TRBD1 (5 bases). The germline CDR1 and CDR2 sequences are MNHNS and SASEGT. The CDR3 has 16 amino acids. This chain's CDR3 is CASREGLSGFIYEQYF. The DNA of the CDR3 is TGTGCCAGCAGGGAAGGCCTTTCAGGGTTTATCTACGAGCAGTACTTC.

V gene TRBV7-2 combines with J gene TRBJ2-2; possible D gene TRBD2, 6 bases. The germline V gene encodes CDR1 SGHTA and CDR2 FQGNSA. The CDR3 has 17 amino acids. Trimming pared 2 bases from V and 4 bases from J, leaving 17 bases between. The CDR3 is CASSLYGGGMGTGELFF. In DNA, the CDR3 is TGTGCCAGCAGCTTATACGGTGGCGGGATGGGCACCGGGGAGCTGTTTTTT.

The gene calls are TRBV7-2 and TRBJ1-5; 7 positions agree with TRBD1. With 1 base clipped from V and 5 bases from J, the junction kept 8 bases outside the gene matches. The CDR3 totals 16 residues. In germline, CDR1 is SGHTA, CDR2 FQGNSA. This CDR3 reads CASSLDETGTYQPQHF. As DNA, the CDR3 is TGTGCCAGCAGCTTAGATGAGACAGGGACCTATCAGCCCCAGCATTTT. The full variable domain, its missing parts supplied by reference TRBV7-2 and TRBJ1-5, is GAGVSQSPSNKVTEKGKDVELRCDPISGHTALYWYRQSLGQGLEFLIYFQGNSAPDKSGLPSDRFSAERTGGSVSTLTIQRTQQEDSAVYLCASSLDETGTYQPQHFGDGTRLSIL.

The CDR3 nucleotides are TGTGCCAGCAGTCCACCAGGGTCCGCTGGGGCCAACGTCCTGACTTTC. This translates into CASSPPGSAGANVLTF. The V and J genes are TRBV2 and TRBJ2-6; the D gene is possibly TRBD1 (5 bases). Per the germline V gene, CDR1 is SNHLY and CDR2 is FYNNEI. The V end was cut by 5 bases, the J end by 2 bases, with 13 bases between. The CDR3 sequence is 16 residues long.

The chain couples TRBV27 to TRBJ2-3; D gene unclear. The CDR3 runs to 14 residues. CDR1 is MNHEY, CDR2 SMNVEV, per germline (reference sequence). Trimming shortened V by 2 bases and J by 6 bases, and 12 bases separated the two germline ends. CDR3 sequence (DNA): TGTGCCAGCAGTTTAAGCCCCTACCATGATACGCAGTATTTT. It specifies CASSLSPYHDTQYF.

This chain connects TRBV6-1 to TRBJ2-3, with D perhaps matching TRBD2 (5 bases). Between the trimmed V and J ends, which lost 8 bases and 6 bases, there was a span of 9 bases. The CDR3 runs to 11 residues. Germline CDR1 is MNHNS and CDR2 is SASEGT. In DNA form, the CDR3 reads TGTGCCAGCGGAAGAGGGGATACGCAGTATTTT. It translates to CASGRGDTQYF.

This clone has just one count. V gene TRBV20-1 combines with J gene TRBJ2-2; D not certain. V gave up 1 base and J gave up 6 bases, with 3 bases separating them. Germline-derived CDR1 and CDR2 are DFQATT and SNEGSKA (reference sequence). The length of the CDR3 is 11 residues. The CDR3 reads CSARGPGELFF. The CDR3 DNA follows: TGCAGTGCTAGAGGGCCCGGGGAGCTGTTTTTT.

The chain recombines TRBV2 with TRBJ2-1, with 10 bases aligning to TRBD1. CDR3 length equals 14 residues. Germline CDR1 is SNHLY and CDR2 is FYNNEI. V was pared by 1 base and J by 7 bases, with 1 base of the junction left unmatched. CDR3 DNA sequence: TGTGCCAGCAGTGAAGGGACAGGGGGGAATGAGCAGTTCTTC. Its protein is CASSEGTGGNEQFF.

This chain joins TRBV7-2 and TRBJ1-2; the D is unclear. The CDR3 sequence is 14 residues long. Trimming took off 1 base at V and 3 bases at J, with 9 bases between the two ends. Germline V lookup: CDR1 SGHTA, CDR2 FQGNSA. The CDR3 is CASSLGYSDYGYTF. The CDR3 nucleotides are TGTGCCAGCAGCTTAGGGTATTCGGACTATGGCTACACCTTC.

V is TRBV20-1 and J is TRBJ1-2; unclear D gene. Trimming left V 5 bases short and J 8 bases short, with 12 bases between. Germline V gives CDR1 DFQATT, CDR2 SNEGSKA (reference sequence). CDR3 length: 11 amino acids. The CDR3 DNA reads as TGCAGTGCTGCCCAGGCGAGGGGCTACACCTTC. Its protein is CSAAQARGYTF.

The CDR3 coding sequence is TGTGCCAGCAGCAAGTTCCGGACAGGGGGATTCTACGAGCAGTACTTC. Translating it yields CASSKFRTGGFYEQYF. The rearrangement joins TRBV7-9 to TRBJ2-7; 10 bases align to TRBD1. This CDR3 contains 16 residues. The J segment lost 3 bases and the V segment lost 5 bases, leaving 10 bases of the junction unmatched. Per the germline V gene, CDR1 is SEHNR and CDR2 is FQNEAQ (reference sequence).

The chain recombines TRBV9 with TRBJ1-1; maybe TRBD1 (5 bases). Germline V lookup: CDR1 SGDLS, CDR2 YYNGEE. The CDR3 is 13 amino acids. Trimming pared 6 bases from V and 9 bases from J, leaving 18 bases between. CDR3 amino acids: CASTTSPGTQAFF. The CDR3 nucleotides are TGTGCCAGCACCACTTCCCCCGGGACTCAAGCTTTCTTT.

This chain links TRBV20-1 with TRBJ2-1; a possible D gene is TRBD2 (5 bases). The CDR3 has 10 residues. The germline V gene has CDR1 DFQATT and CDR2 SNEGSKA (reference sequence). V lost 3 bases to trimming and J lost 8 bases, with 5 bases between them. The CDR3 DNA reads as TGCAGTGCTAGGCGGGATGAGCAGTTCTTC. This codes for CSARRDEQFF.

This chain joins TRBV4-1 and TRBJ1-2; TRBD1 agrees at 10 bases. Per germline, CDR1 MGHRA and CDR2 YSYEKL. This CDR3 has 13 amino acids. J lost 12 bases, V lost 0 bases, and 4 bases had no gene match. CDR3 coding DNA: TGCGCCAGCAGCCAAGACCGGACAGGGGGGCACACCTTC. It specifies CASSQDRTGGHTF.

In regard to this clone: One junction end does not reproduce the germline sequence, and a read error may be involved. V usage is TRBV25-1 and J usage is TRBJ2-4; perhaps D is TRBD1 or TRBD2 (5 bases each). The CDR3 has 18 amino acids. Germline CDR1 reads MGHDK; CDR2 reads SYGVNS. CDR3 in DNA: TGTGCCAGCAGAGAATCCTTGGGGCCCGGGGCGCCCAAAAACATTCAGTACTTC. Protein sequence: CASRESLGPGAPKNIQYF. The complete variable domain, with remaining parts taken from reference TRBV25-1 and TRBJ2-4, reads EADIYQTPRYLVIGTGKKITLECSQTMGHDKMYWYQQDPGMELHLIHYSYGVNSTEKGDLSSESTVSRIRTEHFPLTLESARPSHTSQYLCASRESLGPGAPKNIQYFGAGTRLSVL.

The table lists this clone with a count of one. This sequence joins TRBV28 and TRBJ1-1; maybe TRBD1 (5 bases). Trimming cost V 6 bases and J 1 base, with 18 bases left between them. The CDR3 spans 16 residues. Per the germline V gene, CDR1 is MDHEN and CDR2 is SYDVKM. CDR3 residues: CASSPAGTLKNTEAFF. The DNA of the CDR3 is TGTGCCAGCAGCCCCGCGGGGACCCTCAAGAACACTGAAGCTTTCTTT.